The text below deals with one T cell receptor (beta chain). The data stem from a study of blood T cell repertoires in COVID-19. Study at large: Specimens from acute and convalescent COVID-19 originated in the United States, Italy and Spain. From T cells, B-cell-depleted T cells, or PBMCs came the material, which was cDNA or gDNA.

In the authors' workflow: How many nucleated cells were present was estimated from reference gene primer amplification. The repertoire was sequenced with immunoSEQ multiplex PCR; TCRdb's copy has only in-frame clones and lacks some. For V, J and clone size, that table is used; D and trimming come from the DNA. The sample records approximately 300,000 clones, 85% being singletons. Participants spanned ages about 18 to 90 years and resided in 24 US areas. Germline assignment: CDR1 SGHDT and CDR2 YYEEEE. The CDR3 has 16 amino acids. The ends were cut back, 1 base at V and 0 bases at J, with 11 bases in the middle.

This TCR was sampled from a woman between 25 and 40 years old who had been exposed to COVID-19. The sample comprised PBMCs or T cells enriched from blood (not recorded which). This sequence joins TRBV5-6 and TRBJ2-1, with D perhaps TRBD2 (6 bases). The CDR3: CASSLWRGVSYNEQFF. In nucleotides, the CDR3 is TGTGCCAGCAGCTTGTGGAGGGGAGTCTCCTACAATGAGCAGTTCTTC.